These 11 T cell receptor beta chains share one sample of origin, sequenced in a study of blood T cell repertoires in COVID-19. Clones were read by immunoSEQ multiplex PCR, and TCRdb kept only the in-frame ones, dropping some. This sample has more than 200,000 clones, with about 85% found just once. Sequencing was carried out using peripheral blood. Receptors were obtained from a man aged 18 to 35 with active or convalescent COVID-19.

This clone was recorded only once. V and J are TRBV4-1 and TRBJ2-7, with 8 bases identical to TRBD2. The V gene's germline CDR1 is MGHRA and CDR2 YSYEKL. The CDR3 has 16 residues. The J segment lost 0 bases and the V segment lost 7 bases, leaving 11 bases of the junction unmatched. DNA for the CDR3: TGCGCCAGCAACGAGAATTCGGGGGGGAGCTCCTACGAGCAGTACTTC. It yields the protein CASNENSGGSSYEQYF.

CDR3 nucleotides: TGTGCCAGTAGCGGGGAAACTAGCACAGATACGCAGTATTTT. Its protein product is CASSGETSTDTQYF. This sequence joins TRBV19 and TRBJ2-3; TRBD2 is a possible D gene (5 bases). Germline V gives CDR1 LNHDA, CDR2 SQIVND (reference sequence). Trimming cost V 6 bases and J 0 bases, with 10 bases left between them. The length of the CDR3 is 14 residues. Full variable domain (missing parts from reference TRBV19 and TRBJ2-3): DGGITQSPKYLFRKEGQNVTLSCEQNLNHDAMYWYRQDPGQGLRLIYYSQIVNDFQKGDIAEGYSVSREKKESFPLTVTSAQKNPTAFYLCASSGETSTDTQYFGPGTRLTVL.

This chain connects TRBV4-1 to TRBJ1-2; D is unresolved. The CDR3 covers 17 residues. Trimming stripped 2 bases from V and 4 bases from J, with 20 bases between. Germline CDR1 and CDR2: MGHRA and YSYEKL. The CDR3 bases are TGCGCCAGCAGCCAATCAGGAATAGGGTTGGAGGGCTATGGCTACACCTTC. It translates to CASSQSGIGLEGYGYTF.

V gene TRBV18 combines with J gene TRBJ2-3; 10 bases line up with TRBD2. Germline CDR1 and CDR2: KGHSH and LQKENI. Trimming took 3 bases from V and 2 from J; bases not matched to a gene: 5. CDR3 length: 16 amino acids. CDR3 sequence reads: CASSPLLAGITDTQYF. The CDR3, as DNA: TGTGCCAGCTCACCCTTACTAGCGGGGATCACAGATACGCAGTATTTT.

The rearrangement joins TRBV2 to TRBJ2-1; D perhaps matches TRBD1 (6 bases). In germline, CDR1 is SNHLY, CDR2 FYNNEI. The CDR3 is made up of 13 amino acids. The V and J ends lost 7 bases and 5 bases respectively, with 12 bases between them. CDR3 nucleotide sequence: TGTGCCAGCAAGGGTCAGGGGCACAATGAGCAGTTCTTC. Its translation is CASKGQGHNEQFF.

The chain couples TRBV5-6 to TRBJ2-1; 10 nucleotides agree with TRBD1. CDR3 length: 15 residues. V gave up 5 bases and J gave up 7 bases; unmatched junction bases: 9. CDR1 is SGHDT and CDR2 is YYEEEE in the germline V gene. DNA for the CDR3: TGTGCCAGCAGTTTTTCGCCGGACAGGGGGAATGAGCAGTTCTTC. It yields the protein CASSFSPDRGNEQFF.

This chain uses TRBV3-1 (or the pseudogene TRBV3-2) with TRBJ2-7; 14 bases match TRBD2. V gave up 4 bases and J gave up 12 bases; unmatched junction bases: 11. This CDR3 contains 15 residues. Germline V CDR1 and CDR2: LGHDT, YNNKEL (reference sequence). As DNA, the CDR3 is TGTGCCAGCAGCCCTGGACTAGCGGGGGGCCGAGGCACGTACTTC. It translates to CASSPGLAGGRGTYF.

This chain links TRBV20-1 with TRBJ2-7; TRBD2 aligns across 8 bases. V was clipped by 5 bases and J by 6 bases; unmatched bases: 3. CDR1 DFQATT and CDR2 SNEGSKA come from the germline V gene (reference sequence). The CDR3 consists of 11 residues. This chain's CDR3 is CSAGLAGEQYF. DNA for the CDR3: TGCAGTGCTGGACTAGCCGGCGAGCAGTACTTC.

This chain uses TRBV5-6 with TRBJ2-1; 9 positions agree with TRBD1. The CDR3 is made up of 15 amino acids. After removal of 4 bases from V and 3 bases from J, the junction contained 5 bases not matched to a gene. CDR1 is SGHDT and CDR2 is YYEEEE in the germline V gene. DNA for the CDR3: TGTGCCAGCAGCCGACCGGGACAGGGCTACAATGAGCAGTTCTTC. It yields the protein CASSRPGQGYNEQFF. The complete variable domain, with remaining parts taken from reference TRBV5-6 and TRBJ2-1, reads DAGVTQSPTHLIKTRGQQVTLRCSPKSGHDTVSWYQQALGQGPQFIFQYYEEEERQRGNFPDRFSGHQFPNYSSELNVNALLLGDSALYLCASSRPGQGYNEQFFGPGTRLTVL.

V gene TRBV7-3 combines with J gene TRBJ2-2; 7 bases match TRBD2. The germline V gene encodes CDR1 SGHTA and CDR2 FQGTGA. CDR3 length equals 14 residues. V lost 8 bases, J lost 5 bases, and 8 bases stayed unmatched. The CDR3 here is CASSAGAGTGELFF. The DNA for the CDR3 is TGTGCCAGCTCGGCGGGAGCGGGTACCGGGGAGCTGTTTTTT.

The rearrangement joins TRBV6-5 to TRBJ1-1; D not resolved. Germline CDR1 and CDR2: MNHEY and SVGAGI. V was cut by 6 bases and J by 0 bases, with 8 bases left in between. This CDR3 region has 13 residues. The CDR3 DNA follows: TGTGCCAGCAGGGGCAGTTTGAACACTGAAGCTTTCTTT. Translated: CASRGSLNTEAFF.